Below are 15 T cell receptor beta chains sequenced from a single sample in a study of T-cell reconstitution after alpha-beta-depleted transplantation in children. Study-level points and caveats: By about two months after transplant, alpha-beta T cells reportedly arose from several hundred graft clones that had expanded.

Library preparation (for TCRbeta) was performed with unique molecular identifiers. TCRdb re-called the PCR reads through MiXCR, storing one row per CDR3 protein. Of tens of thousands of distinct CDR3 sequences in the sample, roughly 6.7% were seen once. These TCRs are of unknown antigen specificity. Material: peripheral blood, obtained 60 days after TCRalphabeta/CD19-depleted stem cell transplant. These TCRs come from a child younger than two who had a stem cell transplant for acute myeloid leukemia, so the T cells may come from the graft donor.

Ten or more counts support this clonotype. The chain links TRBV29-1 to TRBJ2-5; D gene unclear. Deletions cut 3 bases from V and 0 bases from J, with 8 bases between. CDR1 is SQVTM, CDR2 ANQGSEA, per germline. The CDR3 extends over 13 amino acids. CDR3 nucleotides: TGCAGCGTTGAGAGGCGGTACCAAGAGACCCAGTACTTC. This gives the protein CSVERRYQETQYF.

This clonotype was found many times. V is TRBV20-1 and J is TRBJ1-2; no clear D. This CDR3 is built from 10 residues. Trimming left V 5 bases short and J 6 bases short, with 7 bases between. Looked up from germline, CDR1 is DFQATT and CDR2 is SNEGSKA (reference sequence). The DNA for the CDR3 is TGCAGTGCTCCCAATGATGGCTACACCTTC. Translation gives CSAPNDGYTF.

This clonotype occurred many times. The CDR3 protein is CASSYSITGFADTQYF. For the CDR3, the DNA is TGTGCCAGCAGTTACTCTATTACAGGGTTCGCAGATACGCAGTATTTT. The chain combines TRBV6-5 with TRBJ2-3, with D possibly matching TRBD1 (6 bases). V lost 0 bases, J lost 4 bases, and 14 bases lay in between. The V gene's germline CDR1 is MNHEY and CDR2 SVGAGI. The CDR3 has 16 residues.

Relative to its sample, this clonotype is medium-sized (0.01 to 0.1%). The rearrangement uses TRBV28 and TRBJ2-1; perhaps TRBD2 as D (6 bases). The CDR3 extends over 15 amino acids. From germline, CDR1 is MDHEN and CDR2 SYDVKM. Trimming took off 3 bases at V and 5 bases at J, with 14 bases between the two ends. In DNA, the CDR3 is TGTGCCAGCAGTTTGGTCGGGAGAACCCACAATGAGCAGTTCTTC. Its translation: CASSLVGRTHNEQFF.

There are a few counts of this clonotype. J is TRBJ2-3 and V is TRBV29-1, with TRBD2 matching 10 bases. The germline V gene encodes CDR1 SQVTM and CDR2 ANQGSEA. V trimming: 4 bases; J trimming: 1 base; junction bases outside the gene matches: 2. The CDR3 consists of 14 residues. Here the CDR3 DNA reads TGCAGCGTTGCCGGACTAGCGGGCACAGATACGCAGTATTTT. Protein: CSVAGLAGTDTQYF.

This clonotype has ten or more counts. This chain uses TRBV4-3 with TRBJ1-2; D is uncertain. This CDR3 region has 12 residues. Germline V gives CDR1 LGHNA, CDR2 YSLEER. Between the trimmed V and J ends, which lost 1 base and 2 bases, there was a span of 2 bases. The CDR3 sequence: CASSQGNYGYTF. The CDR3 DNA sequence: TGCGCCAGCAGCCAAGGAAACTATGGCTACACCTTC.

This clonotype came up a few times. The chain links TRBV7-6 to TRBJ2-1; 7 nucleotides agree with TRBD2. Germline loops: CDR1 SGHVS, CDR2 FNYEAQ. The CDR3 sequence is 13 residues long. With 6 bases clipped from V and 5 bases from J, the junction kept 4 bases outside the gene matches. The CDR3 protein is CASRTGLHNEQFF. DNA for the CDR3: TGTGCCAGCAGGACGGGACTACACAATGAGCAGTTCTTC.

At least ten counts were recorded for this clonotype. J is TRBJ1-1 and V is TRBV6-5, with TRBD1 matching 9 bases. This CDR3 is 15 amino acids long. The germline V gene encodes CDR1 MNHEY and CDR2 SVGAGI. The J segment lost 4 bases and the V segment lost 6 bases, leaving 9 bases of the junction unmatched. The CDR3 is CASRPPGTGSTEAFF. As DNA, the CDR3 is TGTGCCAGCAGGCCTCCCGGGACAGGGAGCACTGAAGCTTTCTTT.

This clonotype was found many times. V and J are TRBV4-2 and TRBJ1-6; 9 bases map to TRBD1. The CDR3 has 16 amino acids. Germline V lookup: CDR1 LGHNA, CDR2 YNFKEQ. With V trimmed by 1 base and J by 7 bases, 5 bases remained unmatched. Here the CDR3 reads CASSQAQGAPNSPLHF. The CDR3 bases are TGTGCCAGCAGCCAAGCACAGGGGGCTCCAAATTCACCCCTCCACTTT.

This clonotype was recorded at least ten times. This sequence joins TRBV7-9 and TRBJ2-7, with D perhaps matching TRBD1 (6 bases). The CDR3 runs to 13 residues. Germline CDR1 reads SEHNR; CDR2 reads FQNEAQ (reference sequence). The V and J ends lost 2 bases and 5 bases respectively, with 10 bases between them. CDR3 sequence (DNA): TGTGCCAGCAGCTTAAATACAGGGAACGAGCAGTACTTC. It translates to CASSLNTGNEQYF.

This clonotype was seen many times. The chain links TRBV6-5 to TRBJ1-2; D call uncertain. V was clipped by 2 bases and J by 2 bases, with 3 bases between them. The CDR3 loop spans 12 amino acids. The V gene's germline CDR1 is MNHEY and CDR2 SVGAGI. Here the CDR3 DNA reads TGTGCCAGCAGTTACAACAACTATGGCTACACCTTC. The encoded protein is CASSYNNYGYTF.

The chain uses TRBV11-2 and TRBJ2-7; the match to TRBD1 covers 7 bases. From germline, CDR1 is SGHAT and CDR2 FQNNGV. The CDR3 sequence is 15 residues long. Losses at the gene ends were 5 bases for V and 3 bases for J; bases not matched to a gene: 10. CDR3 DNA: TGTGCCAGCAGCCCCCGGACAGGCGTAGGCTACGAGCAGTACTTC. It codes for CASSPRTGVGYEQYF. The complete variable domain, with remaining parts taken from reference TRBV11-2 and TRBJ2-7, reads EAGVAQSPRYKIIEKRQSVAFWCNPISGHATLYWYQQILGQGPKLLIQFQNNGVVDDSQLPKDRFSAERLKGVDSTLKIQPAKLEDSAVYLCASSPRTGVGYEQYFGPGTRLTVT.

The sample holds many counts of this clonotype. V and J are TRBV27 and TRBJ2-1; TRBD1 matches 9 bases. This CDR3 contains 14 residues. Unmatched junction bases numbered 3, after V lost 3 bases and J lost 6 bases. From germline, CDR1 is MNHEY and CDR2 SMNVEV (reference sequence). CDR3 sequence reads: CASSFPGQGNEQFF. CDR3 nucleotides: TGTGCCAGCAGTTTTCCGGGACAGGGCAATGAGCAGTTCTTC.

Comment on this clonotype: This clone may be a read error of a much larger clone one base away. The chain is built from TRBV3-1 and TRBJ2-6; no reliable D call. V was shortened by 4 bases and J by 6 bases, with 16 bases between the two germline ends. Germline assignment: CDR1 LGHDT and CDR2 YNNKEL (reference sequence). This CDR3 has 16 residues. CDR3 region: CASSLPPGAEANVLTF. The CDR3, as DNA: TGTGCCAGCAGCCTCCCTCCGGGCGCTGAGGCCAACGTCCTGACTTTC.

This clonotype was observed many times. This chain uses TRBV18 with TRBJ2-6; D not certain. Germline CDR1 and CDR2: KGHSH and LQKENI. This CDR3 comprises 15 residues. V was trimmed by 3 bases and J by 4 bases, leaving 10 bases between them. This chain's CDR3 is CASSPRRPGANVLTF. DNA for the CDR3: TGTGCCAGCTCACCCAGAAGGCCCGGGGCCAACGTCCTGACTTTC.